Detailed here is one TCR beta chain. The target antigen is unknown. The junction differs from germline at one of its ends, possibly a read error. The CDR3 extends over 14 amino acids. CDR1 is SGHTA and CDR2 is FQGNSA in the germline V gene. The record originates from a study of T cell responses to AZD1222 COVID-19 vaccine. Study-wide points: The donor cohort was predominantly white British with a female majority, and clonal diversity may have been underestimated.

Profiling relied on immunoSEQ multiplex PCR, and the TCRdb table lists in-frame clones only, not all of them. The sample includes some 100,000 clones, about 87% of them seen just once. This chain connects TRBV7-2 to TRBJ1-1; D gene uncertain. The material sequenced was peripheral blood, taken on day 0 of AZD1222 vaccination. This TCR was recovered from an adult in good health. CDR3 sequence (DNA): TGTGCCGGCAGCATAAGATTCGGGAACACTGAAGCTTTCTTT. It encodes CAGSIRFGNTEAFF.